This TCR beta chain is drawn from a study of T cell changes during pregnancy in multiple sclerosis. V lost 2 bases and J lost 2, with 11 bases in between. The CDR3 spans 15 residues. The germline V gene has CDR1 SGHRS and CDR2 YFSETQ. Method: immunoSEQ multiplex PCR; TCRdb's copy keeps in-frame clones and lacks some. Among some 120,000 clones listed, approximately 96% were seen once. The sample holds a few counts of this clone. The sequenced sample was peripheral blood, obtained after pregnancy. The TCR sequence derives from a female donor with multiple sclerosis, enrolled in a pregnancy study. The chain is built from TRBV5-1 and TRBJ1-3; D not certain. In nucleotides, the CDR3 is TGCGCCAGCAGCTTAGGTGCCGACACTGGAAACACCATATATTTT. This codes for CASSLGADTGNTIYF.